The clone carrying this T cell receptor beta chain was seen once. Antigen specificity is unknown. V dropped 5 bases and J dropped 3 bases, with 10 bases sitting between them. Germline lookup yields CDR1 SEHNR and CDR2 FQNEAQ (reference sequence). The CDR3 has 13 residues. The sample comes from a study of T cell responses to AZD1222 COVID-19 vaccine. About the study: Pooled samples include second doses given at about 4 or 12 weeks.

Measured with immunoSEQ multiplex PCR; TCRdb has only the in-frame clones, and not every one. The table shows some 140,000 clones, with about 88% occurring only once. General study points: Spike-specific TCR repertoires showed rising breadth and depth after two AZD1222 doses. Among the donors, most were white British and more were female, and clonal diversity was possibly underestimated.

The sample consisted of peripheral blood, taken on day 0 of AZD1222 vaccination. The rearrangement links TRBV7-9 to TRBJ1-2; D remains unclear. The receptor was derived from an adult in good health. The CDR3: CASSLPTYYGYTF. As DNA, the CDR3 is TGTGCCAGCAGCCTCCCCACTTACTATGGCTACACCTTC.